These T cell receptor beta chains were read from a single sample in a study of T cell responses to AZD1222 COVID-19 vaccine. Measured with immunoSEQ multiplex PCR; TCRdb has only the in-frame clones, and not every one. The sample lists some 85,000 clones, about 89% seen once, with about 7.5% in the top ten. The sample consisted of peripheral blood, taken on day 0 of AZD1222 vaccination. The receptors stem from an adult in good health. The CDR3 runs from the conserved cysteine through the conserved F or W. Size is stated for part of the rows, as once, few or many counts, or as a class when the clone is expanded.

cdr3_aa cdr3_length clone_size v_call
CASNPGQGTYGYTF 14 - TRBV19
CATSVGNSPLHF 12 - TRBV24-1
CASSYVGNSPLHF 13 - TRBV6-2/TRBV6-3
CASRPGSSSGNTIYF 15 - TRBV7-9
CASSLYGSGLALRTQYF 17 - TRBV28
CASSLGGSGGYTF 13 once TRBV5-1
CASSFSGGLFYEQYF 15 - TRBV5-5
CASSINWEGSYEQYF 15 once TRBV19
CASSEGGSGANVLTF 15 - TRBV25-1
CASSRGQGYEQYF 13 once TRBV5-1
CASSIAGRIGTEAFF 15 once TRBV19
CASSPQLGRDTGELFF 16 - TRBV7-9
CASSQGTASLFF 12 once TRBV7-9
CASARDSRNQPQHF 14 - TRBV2
CASSTGGAPNYGYTF 15 - TRBV27
CASSLGAGGSSYEQYF 16 - TRBV7-9
CASSLASDRVGNQPQHF 17 - TRBV7-6
CATSDLGPGTEQFF 14 - TRBV24-1
CASSFHAPSSGGFYNEQFF 19 - TRBV27
CASSQSPGLVSDTQYF 16 - TRBV4-2
CASTRAGSKNTEAFF 15 - TRBV7-9
CASSSPGGETQYF 13 few TRBV5-1
CASSLAAWGRTDTQYF 16 once TRBV5-1
CASSSYITGGYTF 13 - TRBV7-2
CASSLAHSPLHF 12 - TRBV28
CASGSPHQGEEQYF 14 - TRBV12-5
CASATTSYEQYF 12 - TRBV5-1
CASSLAGTGASTEAFF 16 - TRBV7-3
CASSPRAPGDGETQYF 16 - TRBV18
CASSLGDLDSGEAFF 15 - TRBV5-1
CAIGTTLNTEAFF 13 - TRBV6-5
CASSSIQGDTEAFF 14 - TRBV6-5
CASSQEKDRGGTGELFF 17 once TRBV4-1
CATGTPTGELFF 12 - TRBV5-1
CSVEQDSSYNEQFF 14 few TRBV29-1
CASSLGSSGNTIYF 14 - TRBV7-2
CASSLGGPRETQYF 14 - TRBV5-5
CASSSSGGGSYEQYF 15 - TRBV7-6
CASSENTNYGYTF 13 - TRBV5-1
CASAISGGVNTIYF 14 - TRBV28
CASSPLASGNEQFF 14 - TRBV18
CASSVAPGSDNSPLHF 16 - TRBV7-9
CASSLRGTSLDEQFF 15 - TRBV7-3
CASSSWDGDFWTF 13 - TRBV11-1
CAISESGGFNQPQHF 15 - TRBV10-3
CASSKLGSGNTIYF 14 - TRBV19
CASSLIGGDTQYF 13 - TRBV5-1
CATSLQTTVYSNQPQHF 17 - TRBV15